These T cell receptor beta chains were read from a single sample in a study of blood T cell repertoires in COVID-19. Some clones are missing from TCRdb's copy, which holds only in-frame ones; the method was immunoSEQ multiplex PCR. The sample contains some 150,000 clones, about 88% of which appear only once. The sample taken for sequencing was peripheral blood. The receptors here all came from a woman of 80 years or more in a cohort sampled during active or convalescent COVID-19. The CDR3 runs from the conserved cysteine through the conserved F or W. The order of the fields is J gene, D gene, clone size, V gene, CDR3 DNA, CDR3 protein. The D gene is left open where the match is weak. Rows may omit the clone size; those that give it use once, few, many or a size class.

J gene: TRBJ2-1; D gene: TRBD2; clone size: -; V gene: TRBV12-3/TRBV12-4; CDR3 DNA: TGTGCCAGCAGTAACTTAGCGGGTGAGCAGTTCTTC; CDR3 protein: CASSNLAGEQFF
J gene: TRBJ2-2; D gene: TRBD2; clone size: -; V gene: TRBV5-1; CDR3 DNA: TGCGCCAGCAGCTTGCAGCGGGGGGGCGCGAACACCGGGGAGCTGTTTTTT; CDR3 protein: CASSLQRGGANTGELFF
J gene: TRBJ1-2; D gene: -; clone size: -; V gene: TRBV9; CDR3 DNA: TGTGCCAGCAGCCCCCACACGGCCGGAGGGAACTATGGCTACACCTTC; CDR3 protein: CASSPHTAGGNYGYTF
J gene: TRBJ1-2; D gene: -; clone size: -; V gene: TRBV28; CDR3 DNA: TGTGCCAGCAACACAGGCGTTTTCAACTATGGCTACACCTTC; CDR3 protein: CASNTGVFNYGYTF
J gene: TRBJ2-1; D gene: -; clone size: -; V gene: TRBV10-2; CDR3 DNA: TGCGCCAGTCTCCAATCAATCACCGGCGGTGAGCAGTTCTTC; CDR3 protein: CASLQSITGGEQFF
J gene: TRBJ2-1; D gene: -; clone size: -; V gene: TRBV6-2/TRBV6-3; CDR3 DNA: TGTGCCAGCAGTTATCGGGTGGGGGGGCCCTACAATGAGCAGTTCTTC; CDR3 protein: CASSYRVGGPYNEQFF
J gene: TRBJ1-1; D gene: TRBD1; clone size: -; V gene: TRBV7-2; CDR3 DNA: TGTGCCAGCATCGACAGGGGAAGGGTCACTGAAGCTTTCTTT; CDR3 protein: CASIDRGRVTEAFF
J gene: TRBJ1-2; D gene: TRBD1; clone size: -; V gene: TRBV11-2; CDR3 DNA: TGTGCCAGCAAACGACAGGGACATGATGGCTACACCTTC; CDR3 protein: CASKRQGHDGYTF
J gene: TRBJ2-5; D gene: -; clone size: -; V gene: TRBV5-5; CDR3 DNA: TGTGCCAGCAGCCTAACCAAACGAGAGACCCAGTACTTC; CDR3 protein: CASSLTKRETQYF
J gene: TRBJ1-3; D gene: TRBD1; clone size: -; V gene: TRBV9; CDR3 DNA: TGTGCCAGCAGTCTCACCGACAGGGGTGGAGGAGGAAACACCATATATTTT; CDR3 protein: CASSLTDRGGGGNTIYF
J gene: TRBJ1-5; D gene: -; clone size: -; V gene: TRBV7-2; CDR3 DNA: TGTGCCAGCAGCCTAATGCAGGGCAATCAGCCCCAGCATTTT; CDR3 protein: CASSLMQGNQPQHF
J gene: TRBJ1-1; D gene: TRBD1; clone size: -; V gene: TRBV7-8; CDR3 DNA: TGTGCCAGCAGCGTCGGACAGGGCGTTGGCACTGAAGCTTTCTTT; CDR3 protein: CASSVGQGVGTEAFF
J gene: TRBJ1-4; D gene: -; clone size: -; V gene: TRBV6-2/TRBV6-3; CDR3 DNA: TGTGCCAGCAGTTACGGCAGGCGGGGAGGTGAAAAACTGTTTTTT; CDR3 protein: CASSYGRRGGEKLFF
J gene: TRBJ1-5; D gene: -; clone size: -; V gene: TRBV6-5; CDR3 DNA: TGTGCCAGCGGCCGGGACAAAAATCAGCCCCAGCATTTT; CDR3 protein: CASGRDKNQPQHF
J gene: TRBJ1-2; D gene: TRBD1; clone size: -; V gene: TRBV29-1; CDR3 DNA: TGCAGCGTTGAAGTAATACAGGGGGAAACGACCTATGGCTACACCTTC; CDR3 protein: CSVEVIQGETTYGYTF
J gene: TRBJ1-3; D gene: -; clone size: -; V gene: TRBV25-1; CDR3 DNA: TGTGCCAGCAGTGATAGTGGAAACACCATATATTTT; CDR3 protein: CASSDSGNTIYF
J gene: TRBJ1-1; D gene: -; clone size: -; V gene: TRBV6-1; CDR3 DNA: TGTGCCAGCAGTGAAGAAACAGGGTACACTGAAGCTTTCTTT; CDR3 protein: CASSEETGYTEAFF
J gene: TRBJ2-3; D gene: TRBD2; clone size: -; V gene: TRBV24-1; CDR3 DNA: TGTGCCACCAGTGGACCCGGGACTAGTAGAGGAGGCACAGATACGCAGTATTTT; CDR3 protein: CATSGPGTSRGGTDTQYF
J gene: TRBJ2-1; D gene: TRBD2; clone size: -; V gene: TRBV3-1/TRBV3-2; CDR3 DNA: TGTGCCAGCAGCTCGGGGACTAGCGGGGCATCCTACAATGAGCAGTTCTTC; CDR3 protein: CASSSGTSGASYNEQFF
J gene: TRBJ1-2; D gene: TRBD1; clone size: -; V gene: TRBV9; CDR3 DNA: TGTGCCAGCAGCGTAGGTGGGACAGCCAACTATGGCTACACCTTC; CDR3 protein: CASSVGGTANYGYTF
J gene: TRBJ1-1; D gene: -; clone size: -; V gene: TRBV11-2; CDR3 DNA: TGTGCCAGCAGCTTAGTTCCAGGAGGGAACACTGAAGCTTTCTTT; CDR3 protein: CASSLVPGGNTEAFF
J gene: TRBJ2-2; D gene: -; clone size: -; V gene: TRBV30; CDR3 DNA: TGTGCCTGGAGTCTCGGGAGTCGTACCGGGGAGCTGTTTTTT; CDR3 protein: CAWSLGSRTGELFF
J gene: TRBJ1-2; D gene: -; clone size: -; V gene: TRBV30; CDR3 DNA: TGTGCCTGGACCACAGGGACCACGGGGGGCTACACCTTC; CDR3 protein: CAWTTGTTGGYTF
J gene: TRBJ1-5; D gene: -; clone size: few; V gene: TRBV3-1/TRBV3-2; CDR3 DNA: TGTGCCAGCAGCCAAGAATTGCGACAGCCCCAGCATTTT; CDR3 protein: CASSQELRQPQHF
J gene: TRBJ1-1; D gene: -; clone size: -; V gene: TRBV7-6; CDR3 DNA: TGTGCCAGCAGCTCCCGGGAGACTGAAGCTTTCTTT; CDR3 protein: CASSSRETEAFF
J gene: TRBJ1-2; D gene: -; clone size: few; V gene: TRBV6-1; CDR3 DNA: TGTGCCAGCAGTGAAATTTGGCAGGGGTCTAACTATGGCTACACCTTC; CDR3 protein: CASSEIWQGSNYGYTF
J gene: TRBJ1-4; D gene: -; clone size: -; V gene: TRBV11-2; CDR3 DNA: TGTGCCAGCAGCTTAGTTGCGGGAGACACAGGTGAAAAACTGTTTTTT; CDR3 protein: CASSLVAGDTGEKLFF
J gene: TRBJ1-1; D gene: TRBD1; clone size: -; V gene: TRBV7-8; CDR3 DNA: TGTGCCAGCAGCGCACAGGGGGTGGGGCATCGAGGAGCTTTCTTT; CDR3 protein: CASSAQGVGHRGAFF
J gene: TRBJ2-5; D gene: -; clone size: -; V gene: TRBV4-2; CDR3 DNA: TGTGCCAGCAGCCAAGAACTGTTACGAGGGGGAGAGACCCAGTACTTC; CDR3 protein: CASSQELLRGGETQYF
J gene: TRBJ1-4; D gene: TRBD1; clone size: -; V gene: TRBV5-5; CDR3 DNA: TGTGCCAGCAGCCCAGGGGGATCTAATGAAAAACTGTTTTTT; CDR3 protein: CASSPGGSNEKLFF
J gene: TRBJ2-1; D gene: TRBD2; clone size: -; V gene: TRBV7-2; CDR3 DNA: TGTGCCAGCAGCTTCTACGGGGGGGCATCCAATGAGCAGTTCTTC; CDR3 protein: CASSFYGGASNEQFF
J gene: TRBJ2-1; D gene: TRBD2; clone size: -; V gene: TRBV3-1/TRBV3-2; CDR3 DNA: TGTGCCAGCAGCGAAACTAGCGGGGCCAACAATGAGCAGTTCTTC; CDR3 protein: CASSETSGANNEQFF
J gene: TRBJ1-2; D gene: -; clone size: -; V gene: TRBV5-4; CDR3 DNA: TGTGCCAGCAGCGGGACAACTACTAACTATGGCTACACCTTC; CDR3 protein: CASSGTTTNYGYTF
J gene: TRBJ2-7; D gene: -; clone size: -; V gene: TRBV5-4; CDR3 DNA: TGTGCCAGCAGCTTGAAGGGGGTTCTGAACTACGAGCAGTACTTC; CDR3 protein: CASSLKGVLNYEQYF
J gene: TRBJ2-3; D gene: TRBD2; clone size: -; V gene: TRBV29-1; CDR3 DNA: TGCAGCTTCCGCTCCAGAGCGGGGGTGGCAGATACGCAGTATTTT; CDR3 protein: CSFRSRAGVADTQYF
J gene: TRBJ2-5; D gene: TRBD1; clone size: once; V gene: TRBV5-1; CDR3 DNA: TGCGCCAGCAGCTTGGATAAGGGGGCTGGGGAGACCCAGTACTTC; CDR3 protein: CASSLDKGAGETQYF
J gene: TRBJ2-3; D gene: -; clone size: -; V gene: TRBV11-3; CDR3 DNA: TGTGCCAGCAGCTTAGACCCTACTCTCACAGATACGCAGTATTTT; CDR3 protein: CASSLDPTLTDTQYF
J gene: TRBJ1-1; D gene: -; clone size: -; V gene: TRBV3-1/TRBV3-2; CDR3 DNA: TGTGCCAGCAGCCAAGAATCATTCAGGGGAGCTTTCTTT; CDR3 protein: CASSQESFRGAFF
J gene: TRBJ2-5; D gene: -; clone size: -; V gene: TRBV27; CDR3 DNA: TGTGCCAGCAGTTTCCGGGACAAAGAGACCCAGTACTTC; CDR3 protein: CASSFRDKETQYF